A single sample gave rise to the 32 T cell receptor beta chains below, sequenced in a study of PD-1 blockade in classical Hodgkin lymphoma. Clones were read by immunoSEQ multiplex PCR, and TCRdb kept only the in-frame ones, dropping some. The table shows roughly 13,000 clones, with more than 75% occurring only once. Every patient had relapsed following autologous stem cell transplantation, and cohorts differed in brentuximab vedotin exposure. Sample: peripheral blood mononuclear cells (PBMCs), taken at baseline. All receptors come from a human donor with classical Hodgkin lymphoma.

The chain combines TRBV25-1 with TRBJ2-1; D is uncertain. The CDR3 consists of 14 residues. Germline V CDR1 and CDR2: MGHDK, SYGVNS. V lost 8 bases and J 0 bases, leaving 11 bases between the germline ends. As DNA, the CDR3 is TGTGCCAGCCGTGCTGGGTCCTCCTACAATGAGCAGTTCTTC. Translating gives CASRAGSSYNEQFF.

This clone came up once. The genes are TRBV27 and TRBJ2-1, with D perhaps TRBD1 (6 bases). The V end was cut by 6 bases, the J end by 11 bases, with 17 bases between. Germline V gene sequence: CDR1 MNHEY, CDR2 SMNVEV (reference sequence). The CDR3 has 13 amino acids. The CDR3 nucleotides read TGTGCCAGCAGGCCTACGACAGGTGAGAAGCAGTTCTTC. Protein product: CASRPTTGEKQFF.

Only a few counts were recorded for this clone. The chain is built from TRBV14 and TRBJ1-2, with D hard to call. The CDR3 length is 15 residues. V dropped 0 bases and J dropped 4 bases, with 12 bases sitting between them. Per the germline V gene, CDR1 is SGHDN and CDR2 is FVKESK. Here the CDR3 DNA reads TGTGCCAGCAGCCAAGATTCGGGCAGCATCTATGGCTACACCTTC. This gives the protein CASSQDSGSIYGYTF.

The genes are TRBV12-5 and TRBJ1-3; 7 nucleotides match TRBD1. Germline V gene lookup returns CDR1 LGHNT and CDR2 FRNRAP. This CDR3 has 17 residues. Unmatched junction bases numbered 8, after V lost 0 bases and J lost 3 bases. The CDR3 sequence: CASGLVLDRAGGNTIYF. The CDR3 nucleotides read TGTGCTAGTGGTTTGGTTTTAGACAGGGCGGGTGGAAACACCATATATTTT.

The genes are TRBV5-1 and TRBJ1-1; no reliable D call. The CDR3 has 13 amino acids. The germline CDR1 and CDR2 sequences are SGHRS and YFSETQ. V lost 2 bases and J 0 bases, leaving 5 bases between the germline ends. The CDR3 nucleotides are TGCGCCAGCAGCTTATCAATGAACACTGAAGCTTTCTTT. The encoded protein is CASSLSMNTEAFF.

The chain links TRBV9 to TRBJ2-7; D tentatively reads TRBD1 or TRBD2 (5 bases each). Per germline, CDR1 SGDLS and CDR2 YYNGEE. V lost 4 bases, J lost 2 bases, and 13 bases lay in between. This CDR3 has 14 amino acids. The CDR3 spells CASSHRDRAYEQYF. In DNA, the CDR3 is TGTGCCAGCAGCCACCGGGACCGGGCCTACGAGCAGTACTTC.

The chain couples TRBV30 to TRBJ1-5; the match to TRBD1 covers 7 bases. The CDR3 is made up of 15 amino acids. Germline V gene lookup returns CDR1 GTSNPN and CDR2 SVGIG (reference sequence). Germline trimming cut 1 base from V and 0 bases from J; bases unmatched to any gene: 3. The DNA of the CDR3 is TGTGCCTGGAGTGCGGGGACAGCTAGCAATCAGCCCCAGCATTTT. Translated, it gives CAWSAGTASNQPQHF. Drawing the rest from reference TRBV30 and TRBJ1-5, the complete variable domain is SQTIHQWPATLVQPVGSPLSLECTVEGTSNPNLYWYRQAAGRGLQLLFYSVGIGQISSEVPQNLSASRPQDRQFILSSKKLLLSDSGFYLCAWSAGTASNQPQHFGDGTRLSIL.

The CDR3 sequence: CASSLGYLNTEAFF. In DNA form, the CDR3 reads TGTGCCAGCAGTTTAGGGTATCTGAACACTGAAGCTTTCTTT. The chain carries TRBV27 and TRBJ1-1; D unresolved. The ends were cut back, 2 bases at V and 0 bases at J, with 7 bases in the middle. The CDR3 extends over 14 amino acids. Germline assignment: CDR1 MNHEY and CDR2 SMNVEV (reference sequence).

The chain couples TRBV11-2 to TRBJ2-7; possible D gene TRBD2, 5 bases. V gave up 1 base and J gave up 2 bases, with 12 bases separating them. Germline loops: CDR1 SGHAT, CDR2 FQNNGV. This CDR3 is 15 amino acids long. CDR3 bases: TGTGCCAGCAGCTTAGTTCAGGAGGCGGCCTACGAGCAGTACTTC. Protein product: CASSLVQEAAYEQYF.

This chain connects TRBV18 to TRBJ1-1, with TRBD1 matching 9 bases. The CDR3 length is 15 residues. Germline trimming cut 5 bases from V and 3 bases from J; bases unmatched to any gene: 7. Germline-derived CDR1 and CDR2 are KGHSH and LQKENI. In DNA form, the CDR3 reads TGTGCCAGCTCATCCGGGACAGGGCTGGACACTGAAGCTTTCTTT. It codes for CASSSGTGLDTEAFF.

The chain joins TRBV7-9 to TRBJ2-1; D not certain. With 3 bases removed from V and 0 bases from J, the gap between germline ends came to 9 bases. Germline V CDR1 and CDR2: SEHNR, FQNEAQ (reference sequence). The CDR3 extends over 15 amino acids. The CDR3 sequence: CASSLTANSYNEQFF. As DNA, the CDR3 is TGTGCCAGCAGCTTGACGGCTAACTCCTACAATGAGCAGTTCTTC.

The chain carries TRBV6-5 and TRBJ1-5, with TRBD1 matching over 8 bases. This CDR3 has 13 amino acids. The V segment lost 6 bases and the J segment 6 bases; nucleotides outside the gene matches: 4. Germline assignment: CDR1 MNHEY and CDR2 SVGAGI. This CDR3 is CASRGTGGQPQHF. In DNA, the CDR3 is TGTGCCAGCAGAGGGACAGGAGGTCAGCCCCAGCATTTT.

The chain has TRBV5-4 and TRBJ2-7, with 7 bases aligning to TRBD2. Looked up from germline, CDR1 is SGHNT and CDR2 is YYREEE (reference sequence). The junction had 8 bases not matched to a gene; V was cut back by 2 bases and J by 6 bases. The length of the CDR3 is 14 residues. CDR3 in amino acids: CASSFRRDYGEQYF. The CDR3 DNA reads as TGTGCCAGCAGCTTCCGACGGGACTATGGCGAGCAGTACTTC.

This rearrangement joins TRBV30 to TRBJ1-1; D ambiguous. Germline values: CDR1 GTSNPN, CDR2 SVGIG (reference sequence). The CDR3 is 12 amino acids. V shed 1 base and J shed 1 base, with 4 bases lying between them. For the CDR3, the DNA is TGTGCCTGGAGTGGACAGAACACTGAAGCTTTCTTT. It yields the protein CAWSGQNTEAFF.

V gene TRBV9 combines with J gene TRBJ1-3; 7 nucleotides align to TRBD1. Germline trimming cut 0 bases from V and 0 bases from J; bases unmatched to any gene: 3. CDR1 and CDR2 (germline): SGDLS, YYNGEE. The CDR3 runs to 16 residues. The CDR3 DNA follows: TGTGCCAGCAGCGTAGACCAGGGGGGCTCTGGAAACACCATATATTTT. It translates to CASSVDQGGSGNTIYF.

The V gene is TRBV27, the J gene TRBJ2-1, with TRBD2 identical over 9 bases. V shed 6 bases, J shed 8 bases, and the junction held 8 bases outside the gene matches. The CDR3 is 14 residues long. Germline CDR1 reads MNHEY; CDR2 reads SMNVEV (reference sequence). The CDR3 bases are TGTGCCAGCAGCCTTAGCGGGAGTTCTGATGAGCAGTTCTTC. Translating gives CASSLSGSSDEQFF.

The chain couples TRBV27 to TRBJ1-1; possibly TRBD1 for D (5 bases). This CDR3 spans 14 amino acids. CDR1 is MNHEY and CDR2 is SMNVEV in the germline V gene (reference sequence). The germline V and J ends were trimmed by 7 bases and 1 base, with 13 bases remaining between them. The CDR3 here is CASNPGGGNTEAFF. The CDR3 nucleotides are TGTGCCAGCAACCCCGGGGGAGGGAACACTGAAGCTTTCTTT.

About this clone: Germline is not matched at one junction end, which may reflect a read error. This chain uses TRBV28 with TRBJ2-3; D is perhaps TRBD2 (6 bases). The V gene's germline CDR1 is MDHEN and CDR2 SYDVKM. The CDR3 is 15 residues long. The CDR3 sequence is CASSLGSGPTHTQYF. The CDR3 coding sequence is TGTGCCAGCAGTTTAGGTAGCGGCCCCACACATACGCAGTATTTT.

The V gene is TRBV6-1, the J gene TRBJ1-2, with TRBD1 matching over 10 bases. There are 13 residues in the CDR3. Germline assignment: CDR1 MNHNS and CDR2 SASEGT. V lost 8 bases and J lost 8; bases outside the gene matches: 8. This CDR3 reads CASLRGQGPGYTF. CDR3 nucleotide sequence: TGTGCCAGCCTTCGGGGACAGGGGCCCGGCTACACCTTC.

This rearrangement joins TRBV6-1 to TRBJ2-3; D uncertain. The CDR3 has 13 amino acids. Germline CDR1 reads MNHNS; CDR2 reads SASEGT. Trimming shortened V by 4 bases and J by 4 bases, and 9 bases separated the two germline ends. The CDR3 DNA follows: TGTGCCAGCAGTGGGTGGGGTTCAGATACGCAGTATTTT. Translating gives CASSGWGSDTQYF.

The CDR3 DNA reads as TGTGCCAGCAGCTTCGGTACACTCTTCCAAGAGACCCAGTACTTC. This translates into CASSFGTLFQETQYF. This chain uses TRBV27 with TRBJ2-5; D uncertain. Between the trimmed V and J ends, which lost 6 bases and 1 base, there was a span of 15 bases. The CDR3 consists of 15 residues. Per germline, CDR1 MNHEY and CDR2 SMNVEV (reference sequence).

This clone was found a few times. The chain uses TRBV10-3 and TRBJ1-3, with 7 bases identical to TRBD1. The CDR3 runs to 16 residues. V was clipped by 0 bases and J by 3 bases; unmatched bases: 5. Germline loops: CDR1 ENHRY, CDR2 SYGVKD. The CDR3 region has the DNA TGTGCCATCAGTGAGTCGAAGGGGGCACATGGAAACACCATATATTTT. Translation gives CAISESKGAHGNTIYF.

This sequence joins TRBV15 and TRBJ1-1; TRBD1 agrees at 7 bases. Germline CDR1 reads LNHNV; CDR2 reads YYDKDF (reference sequence). V shed 8 bases, J shed 3 bases, and the junction held 9 bases outside the gene matches. The CDR3 is made up of 14 amino acids. Here the CDR3 reads CATRRGGRDTEAFF. In DNA, the CDR3 is TGTGCCACCCGTCGAGGGGGCAGGGACACTGAAGCTTTCTTT.

The chain carries TRBV7-9 and TRBJ1-2; maybe TRBD1 (5 bases). Germline values: CDR1 SEHNR, CDR2 FQNEAQ (reference sequence). V gave up 8 bases and J gave up 4 bases, with 14 bases separating them. The CDR3 totals 13 residues. The CDR3 DNA reads as TGTGCCAGCTCCCTGGGGCAGAGCTATGGCTACACCTTC. Its translation is CASSLGQSYGYTF.

The chain employs TRBV5-1 and TRBJ2-7; TRBD1 matches at 10 bases. CDR1 and CDR2 (germline): SGHRS, YFSETQ. V lost 3 bases and J lost 2; bases outside the gene matches: 11. This CDR3 spans 17 amino acids. Written as DNA, the CDR3 is TGCGCCAGCAGCTGGGAGACAGGGGGCGCTCTAGCCTACGAGCAGTACTTC. Residues: CASSWETGGALAYEQYF.

V and J are TRBV14 and TRBJ1-2; D gene unclear. This CDR3 region has 15 residues. The germline V and J ends were trimmed by 0 bases and 2 bases, with 10 bases remaining between them. Per germline, CDR1 SGHDN and CDR2 FVKESK. The CDR3 sequence is CASSQDWGLNYGYTF. The CDR3 DNA is TGTGCCAGCAGCCAAGATTGGGGTTTGAACTATGGCTACACCTTC.

V gene TRBV10-3 combines with J gene TRBJ2-7; tentative D call: TRBD2 (7 bases). This CDR3 contains 15 residues. With 3 bases removed from V and 3 bases from J, the gap between germline ends came to 15 bases. The V gene's germline CDR1 is ENHRY and CDR2 SYGVKD. DNA of the CDR3: TGTGCCATCAGTGAACCCGCGGGGGCCAGCTACGAGCAGTACTTC. It codes for CAISEPAGASYEQYF.

The chain links TRBV19 to TRBJ1-5; no reliable D call. The length of the CDR3 is 13 residues. Germline V gene data show CDR1 as LNHDA and CDR2 as SQIVND (reference sequence). Trimming removed 9 bases at V and 6 bases at J, with 15 bases between. The CDR3 DNA is TGTGCCAGCAGTCGGGTTGATCCTCAGCCCCAGCATTTT. As protein: CASSRVDPQPQHF.

The chain employs TRBV7-9 and TRBJ2-5; TRBD1 aligns across 8 bases. Germline assignment: CDR1 SEHNR and CDR2 FQNEAQ (reference sequence). The CDR3 sequence is 15 residues long. After removal of 5 bases from V and 5 bases from J, the junction contained 10 bases not matched to a gene. CDR3 coding DNA: TGTGCCAGCAGCACCGGGACAGGCCGCCGGGAGACCCAGTACTTC. Translation gives CASSTGTGRRETQYF.

The V call is TRBV4-2, the J call TRBJ2-5, with a possible D match to TRBD2 (6 bases). The CDR3 totals 18 residues. Deletions cut 0 bases from V and 2 bases from J, with 19 bases between. CDR1 is LGHNA, CDR2 YNFKEQ, per germline. CDR3 residues: CASSQELARGTIQETQYF. The CDR3 DNA follows: TGTGCCAGCAGCCAAGAACTAGCTCGTGGTACGATACAAGAGACCCAGTACTTC.

This CDR3 reads CASSFARTAQETQYF. The CDR3 DNA follows: TGTGCCAGCAGCTTCGCGAGGACAGCGCAAGAGACCCAGTACTTC. The chain couples TRBV7-2 to TRBJ2-5; D possibly corresponds to TRBD1 (6 bases). Germline CDR1 SGHTA, CDR2 FQGNSA. This CDR3 comprises 15 residues. The V and J ends lost 3 bases and 2 bases respectively, with 13 bases between them.

The chain recombines TRBV10-3 with TRBJ2-1; 8 nucleotides match TRBD1. Germline V CDR1 and CDR2: ENHRY, SYGVKD. The CDR3 is made up of 16 amino acids. Unmatched junction bases numbered 3, after V lost 0 bases and J lost 2 bases. Here the CDR3 DNA reads TGTGCCATCAGTGAGTCCCAGGGGGCCCCCTACAATGAGCAGTTCTTC. Its protein product is CAISESQGAPYNEQFF.